These T cell receptor beta chains were read from a single sample in a study of CD8 T cells in Susac syndrome. TCRdb reanalysed the immunoSEQ multiplex PCR reads using MiXCR and keeps one entry per CDR3 protein. The sample lists some 200,000 distinct CDR3 sequences, roughly nine tenths seen once, with around 0.079% in the top ten. What was sequenced was CD4+ T cells from PBMCs. These receptors were collected from a human donor with Susac syndrome. Both conserved end residues are part of each CDR3. Each record gives: D gene, clone size, J gene, V gene, CDR3 DNA, CDR3 protein. A D gene is named only where the DNA matches it firmly. Clone size, where shown, is once, few, many, or a class for clones that have expanded.

>TRBD1|-|TRBJ1-5|TRBV28
TGTGCCAGCAGATACGACAGGGGGCCCCCCTTTGATCAGCCCCAGCATTTT
CASRYDRGPPFDQPQHF
>-|once|TRBJ1-1|TRBV12-3/TRBV12-4
TGTGCCAGCAGTGGACCCGCGAAGCCAGCTTTCTTT
CASSGPAKPAFF
>-|few|TRBJ2-7|TRBV20-1
TGCAGTGCTAGCGGACAGGAGCAGTACTTC
CSASGQEQYF
>TRBD1|-|TRBJ1-2|TRBV25-1
TGTGCCAGCAGTGAATCTCCTGGACAGGGCCCCTATGGCTACACCTTC
CASSESPGQGPYGYTF
>-|-|TRBJ1-4|TRBV5-1
TGCGCCAGCAGCTGGACAGTGTCGAATGAAAAACTGTTTTTT
CASSWTVSNEKLFF
>TRBD1|few|TRBJ1-2|TRBV2
TGTGCCAGTTCCCCCCAGGGGGCCGACTATGGCTACACCTTC
CASSPQGADYGYTF
>-|once|TRBJ2-1|TRBV28
TGTGCCAGCAGGGCAGTCCCCTACAATGAGCAGTTCTTC
CASRAVPYNEQFF
>-|-|TRBJ2-7|TRBV20-1
TGCAGTGCTAGAGGCCCAGGGCGGACCTCCTACGAGCAGTACTTC
CSARGPGRTSYEQYF
>-|-|TRBJ1-1|TRBV20-1
TGCAGTGCCAGGGGCGGGACACCTAACGGGGAGACTGAAGCTTTCTTT
CSARGGTPNGETEAFF
>TRBD1|once|TRBJ1-1|TRBV19
TGTGCCAGCTACAGGGGCACTGAAGCTTTCTTT
CASYRGTEAFF
>TRBD1|-|TRBJ1-5|TRBV2
TGTGCCAGCAGAGGACAGGGGACTCAGCCCCAGCATTTT
CASRGQGTQPQHF
>TRBD2|once|TRBJ2-7|TRBV28
TGTGCCAGCAGTTCACGGACTAGCGGGAGCTACGAGCAGTACTTC
CASSSRTSGSYEQYF
>TRBD2|-|TRBJ2-1|TRBV7-9
TGTGCCAGCAGATCTGGACTAGCGGATACCTACAATGAGCAGTTCTTC
CASRSGLADTYNEQFF
>-|-|TRBJ2-3|TRBV10-3
TGTGCCATCAGTGAGTCGAGGACTTCCACAGATACGCAGTATTTT
CAISESRTSTDTQYF
>-|-|TRBJ2-1|TRBV9
TGTGCCAGCAGCGTAGCGGGGGGACAGCGACAGCTCTTC
CASSVAGGQRQLF
>-|few|TRBJ2-3|TRBV5-1
TGCGCCAGCAACCCAGACACCACAGATACGCAGTATTTT
CASNPDTTDTQYF
>TRBD1|-|TRBJ1-5|TRBV30
TGTGCCTGGAGCCCGGGACAGGGGAGTCAGCCCCAGCATTTT
CAWSPGQGSQPQHF
>TRBD1|-|TRBJ2-7|TRBV6-1
TGTGCCAGCAGTGAATTGGGACAGACCTACGAGCAGTACTTC
CASSELGQTYEQYF
>TRBD2|-|TRBJ2-1|TRBV28
TGTGCCAGCAGTTTCTATGGCGGGAGGTCCTACAATGAGCAGTTCTTC
CASSFYGGRSYNEQFF
>TRBD2|-|TRBJ2-7|TRBV11-2
TGTGCCAGCAGCCTTAGAAGCGGGGGGGCTACCTACGAGCAGTACTTC
CASSLRSGGATYEQYF
>-|-|TRBJ1-1|TRBV6-2/TRBV6-3
TGTGCCAGCAGTTACAAGGGAGACATGAACACTGAAGCTTTCTTT
CASSYKGDMNTEAFF
>-|-|TRBJ2-3|TRBV5-1
TGCGCCAGCAGCTTGGCGGCTTTACCCACAGATACGCAGTATTTT
CASSLAALPTDTQYF
>-|-|TRBJ2-3|TRBV20-1
TGCAGTGCGCCCGTTGGGGCCGAGCCCACAGATACGCAGTATTTT
CSAPVGAEPTDTQYF